The 19 T cell receptor beta chains listed next were all sequenced from one sample in a study of identical twins. TCRdb used MiXCR to reprocess the 5' RACE reads, holding one entry per CDR3 protein. The sample holds approximately 590,000 distinct CDR3 sequences, more than 9% seen once. The data were also submitted as part of a second study, on yellow fever vaccine responses in identical twins.

The sample consisted of PBMCs. The receptors were sampled from a woman aged 18-29 years in good health.

The rearrangement joins TRBV5-1 to TRBJ2-5, with D maybe TRBD2 (6 bases). This CDR3 is 17 amino acids long. In germline, CDR1 is SGHRS, CDR2 YFSETQ. With 2 bases removed from V and 2 bases from J, the gap between germline ends came to 19 bases. The CDR3 DNA reads as TGCGCCAGCAGCTTTCCCTGGACTACGCTGGGGCAAGAGACCCAGTACTTC. Encoded protein: CASSFPWTTLGQETQYF.

The V call is TRBV3-1, the J call TRBJ2-1; 10 positions agree with TRBD2. The CDR3 is 14 residues long. Losses at the gene ends were 1 base for V and 9 bases for J; bases not matched to a gene: 3. Germline lookup yields CDR1 LGHDT and CDR2 YNNKEL (reference sequence). The CDR3 sequence: CASSQASGGSEQFF. The CDR3 DNA sequence: TGTGCCAGCAGCCAAGCTAGCGGGGGCTCTGAGCAGTTCTTC.

This clonotype was observed a handful of times. The chain joins TRBV6-5 to TRBJ2-3; D may be TRBD1 (6 bases). This CDR3 comprises 13 residues. Germline-derived CDR1 and CDR2 are MNHEY and SVGAGI. With 7 bases removed from V and 6 bases from J, the gap between germline ends came to 14 bases. In DNA, the CDR3 is TGTGCCAGCATTTCTAGGGGGTCGGATACGCAGTATTTT. It codes for CASISRGSDTQYF.

V and J are TRBV20-1 and TRBJ2-7, with D uncertain. Germline V gives CDR1 DFQATT, CDR2 SNEGSKA (reference sequence). The CDR3 length is 12 residues. The V and J ends lost 3 bases and 3 bases respectively, with 9 bases between them. DNA for the CDR3: TGCAGTGCTAGTACAGTAGGCTACGAGCAGTACTTC. Translating gives CSASTVGYEQYF.

This clonotype appeared a few times. The chain links TRBV25-1 to TRBJ1-3; D might be TRBD1 (5 bases). Germline V gene lookup returns CDR1 MGHDK and CDR2 SYGVNS. V gave up 2 bases and J gave up 5 bases, with 10 bases separating them. The CDR3 sequence is 14 residues long. The DNA for the CDR3 is TGTGCCAGCAGTGAAGGGGGAGCAAGAAACACCATATATTTT. It encodes CASSEGGARNTIYF.

This clonotype was seen a handful of times. V usage is TRBV20-1 and J usage is TRBJ2-6; TRBD1 matches at 8 bases. Germline V CDR1 and CDR2: DFQATT, SNEGSKA (reference sequence). The V gene end was trimmed by 3 bases and the J gene end by 4 bases; junction bases not matched to a gene: 8. The CDR3 spans 16 residues. CDR3 nucleotides: TGCAGTGCTAGGAAGGGACAGGCCTCGGGGGCCAACGTCCTGACTTTC. Translated: CSARKGQASGANVLTF.

V is TRBV3-1 and J is TRBJ2-7; no firm D call. Trimming took off 11 bases at V and 7 bases at J, with 33 bases between the two ends. The CDR3 has 17 residues. Germline CDR1 LGHDT, CDR2 YNNKEL (reference sequence). The CDR3 region has the DNA TGTGCCTCCAGCCCTACCTGGTCGCAGCCAAGGACGCGGGAGCAGTACTTC. It codes for CASSPTWSQPRTREQYF.

This clonotype was found a few times. The chain recombines TRBV10-3 with TRBJ2-7; D possibly corresponds to TRBD1 (5 bases). Germline V gene data show CDR1 as ENHRY and CDR2 as SYGVKD. Deletions cut 5 bases from V and 7 bases from J, with 18 bases between. The CDR3 contains 14 residues. The CDR3 reads CAISQARALGEQYF. The CDR3, as DNA: TGTGCCATCAGTCAGGCCAGGGCTCTCGGTGAGCAGTACTTC.

The rearrangement joins TRBV27 to TRBJ2-7; tentatively, D is TRBD1 or TRBD2 (5 bases each). CDR1 is MNHEY and CDR2 is SMNVEV in the germline V gene (reference sequence). The CDR3 runs 15 residues. V was cut by 8 bases and J by 3 bases, with 20 bases left in between. CDR3 coding DNA: TGTGCCAGCGCTCCGGGACCCCTGAGGAACTACGAGCAGTACTTC. Encoded protein: CASAPGPLRNYEQYF.

This clonotype came up many times. The chain has TRBV6-2 or TRBV6-3 and TRBJ2-1, with unresolved D. Germline CDR1 reads MNHEY; CDR2 reads SVGEGT. The CDR3 is 14 residues long. The ends were cut back, 8 bases at V and 4 bases at J, with 15 bases in the middle. The chain's CDR3 is CASGPRQDYNEQFF. CDR3 nucleotide sequence: TGTGCCAGCGGCCCCCGGCAGGATTACAATGAGCAGTTCTTC.

This chain's CDR3 is CSAEHDLGGRYTGELFF. The CDR3, as DNA: TGCAGTGCCGAACATGATCTTGGCGGGAGGTACACCGGGGAGCTGTTTTTT. The chain uses TRBV20-1 and TRBJ2-2; 8 positions agree with TRBD2. CDR1 DFQATT and CDR2 SNEGSKA come from the germline V gene (reference sequence). The CDR3 contains 17 residues. The junction had 15 bases not matched to a gene; V was cut back by 6 bases and J by 3 bases.

This clonotype was seen a handful of times. V and J are TRBV4-3 and TRBJ2-7, with D perhaps TRBD2 (6 bases). CDR1 LGHNA and CDR2 YSLEER come from the germline V gene. V lost 1 base, J lost 0 bases, and 22 bases lay in between. The CDR3 length is 19 residues. The CDR3 loop is CASSQAWGDDITGSYEQYF. Here the CDR3 DNA reads TGCGCCAGCAGCCAAGCTTGGGGGGATGACATAACGGGCTCCTACGAGCAGTACTTC.

This clonotype was detected ten times or more. This chain uses TRBV6-4 with TRBJ1-6; 7 nucleotides align to TRBD1. Per the germline V gene, CDR1 is MRHNA and CDR2 is SNTAGT. The J segment lost 5 bases and the V segment lost 3 bases, leaving 1 base of the junction unmatched. The CDR3 extends over 14 amino acids. DNA for the CDR3: TGTGCCAGCAGTGAAGGGGGCGATAATTCACCCCTCCACTTT. Translated, it gives CASSEGGDNSPLHF.

The chain employs TRBV7-3 and TRBJ2-5, with no clear D. Deletions cut 5 bases from V and 5 bases from J, with 18 bases between. CDR1 and CDR2 from the germline V gene are SGHTA and FQGTGA. The CDR3 sequence is 15 residues long. CDR3 sequence reads: CASSPSRRPGETQYF. CDR3 nucleotides: TGTGCCAGCAGCCCAAGTCGGCGCCCCGGTGAGACCCAGTACTTC.

This clonotype was seen a handful of times. V is TRBV7-6 and J is TRBJ2-7, with D possibly being TRBD1 (6 bases). The V gene's germline CDR1 is SGHVS and CDR2 FNYEAQ. Trimming removed 4 bases from V and 6 bases from J, with 10 bases in between. The CDR3 contains 12 residues. The CDR3 nucleotides read TGTGCCAGCAGCTCCCAGGGGATCGAGCAGTACTTC. This translates into CASSSQGIEQYF.

The chain is built from TRBV23-1 and TRBJ2-3; 10 nucleotides match TRBD2. TRBV23-1 carries the ORF label, with uncertain function. Unmatched junction bases numbered 11, after V lost 5 bases and J lost 3 bases. The CDR3 has 17 amino acids. CDR3 sequence (DNA): TGCGCCAGCAGTTTCGGCAAAGCGGGAGGGCCAACAGATACGCAGTATTTT. Translation gives CASSFGKAGGPTDTQYF.

This clonotype occurred a few times. The gene calls are TRBV19 and TRBJ2-7; D unresolved. From germline, CDR1 is LNHDA and CDR2 SQIVND (reference sequence). V gave up 10 bases and J gave up 0 bases, with 13 bases separating them. This CDR3 contains 13 residues. Written as DNA, the CDR3 is TGTGCCACCTCCTTGGCCAGCTCCTACGAGCAGTACTTC. Its protein product is CATSLASSYEQYF. The entire variable domain, with the rest obtained from reference TRBV19 and TRBJ2-7, is as follows: DGGITQSPKYLFRKEGQNVTLSCEQNLNHDAMYWYRQDPGQGLRLIYYSQIVNDFQKGDIAEGYSVSREKKESFPLTVTSAQKNPTAFYLCATSLASSYEQYFGPGTRLTVT.

This clonotype was picked up many times. The chain uses TRBV25-1 and TRBJ1-6; D perhaps matches TRBD1 (6 bases). Trimming took 3 bases from V and 13 from J, leaving 16 bases between them. Germline assignment: CDR1 MGHDK and CDR2 SYGVNS. The CDR3 has 14 amino acids. Here the CDR3 reads CASSEVFAGAPLHF. The CDR3, as DNA: TGTGCCAGCAGTGAGGTTTTTGCGGGGGCGCCCCTCCACTTT.

The sample holds many counts of this clonotype. The chain combines TRBV12-3 or TRBV12-4 with TRBJ1-1; D is undetermined. This CDR3 comprises 15 residues. Deletions cut 6 bases from V and 4 bases from J, with 18 bases between. The CDR3 DNA is TGTGCCAGCAGCCTCAGGTTAACATTGGGCACTGAAGCTTTCTTT. This gives the protein CASSLRLTLGTEAFF.